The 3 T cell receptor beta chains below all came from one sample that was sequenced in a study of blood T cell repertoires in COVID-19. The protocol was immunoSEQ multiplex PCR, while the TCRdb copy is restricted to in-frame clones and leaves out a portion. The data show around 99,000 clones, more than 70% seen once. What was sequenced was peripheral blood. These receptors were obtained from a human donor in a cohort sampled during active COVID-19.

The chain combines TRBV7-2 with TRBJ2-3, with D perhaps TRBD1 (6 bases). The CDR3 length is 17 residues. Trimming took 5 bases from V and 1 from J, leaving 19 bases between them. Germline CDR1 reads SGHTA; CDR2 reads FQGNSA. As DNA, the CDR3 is TGTGCCAGCAGCAACCACTACAGGGTTTCCGGCACAGATACGCAGTATTTT. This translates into CASSNHYRVSGTDTQYF.

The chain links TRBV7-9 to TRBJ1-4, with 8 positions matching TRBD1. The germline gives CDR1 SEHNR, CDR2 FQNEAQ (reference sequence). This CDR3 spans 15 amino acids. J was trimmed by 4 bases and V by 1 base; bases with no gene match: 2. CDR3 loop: CASSLEGQDNEKLFF. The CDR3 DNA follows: TGTGCCAGCAGCTTAGAGGGACAGGATAATGAAAAACTGTTTTTT.

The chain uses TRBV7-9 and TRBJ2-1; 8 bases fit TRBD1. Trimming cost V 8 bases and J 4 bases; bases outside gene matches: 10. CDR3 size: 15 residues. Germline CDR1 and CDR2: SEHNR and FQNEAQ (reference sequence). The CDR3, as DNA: TGTGCCAGCGTACCCCCCCAGGGGGCGTACAATGAGCAGTTCTTC. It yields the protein CASVPPQGAYNEQFF. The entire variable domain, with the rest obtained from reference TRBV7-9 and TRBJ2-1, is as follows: DTGVSQNPRHKITKRGQNVTFRCDPISEHNRLYWYRQTLGQGPEFLTYFQNEAQLEKSRLLSDRFSAERPKGSFSTLEIQRTEQGDSAMYLCASVPPQGAYNEQFFGPGTRLTVL.